Listed below are T cell receptor beta chains from one sample, sequenced in a study of shared T cell receptors in the human thymus. The assay was immunoSEQ multiplex PCR, and TCRdb's table has in-frame clones only and misses some. The sample includes 650,000 to 950,000 clones, approximately 85% seen only once; the top ten take about 0.011%. The data were also submitted as part of a second study, on human thymus T cells.

The sample taken for sequencing was thymocytes. The receptors derive from a girl under three years old with a congenital heart defect. Each CDR3 is given with its conserved first and last residue. The D gene is left open where the match is weak. Clone sizes are given selectively: once, few, many, or a class where the clone is expanded.

.,TRBJ2-3,.,TRBV7-9,12,CASSFGADTQYF,TGTGCCAGCAGCTTTGGGGCTGATACGCAGTATTTT
.,TRBJ1-4,.,TRBV6-5,16,CASSYLGEGTNEKLFF,TGTGCCAGCAGTTACCTAGGGGAGGGAACTAATGAAAAACTGTTTTTT
.,TRBJ1-2,.,TRBV7-2,14,CASSPRQAPYGYTF,TGTGCCAGCAGCCCGCGACAGGCCCCATATGGCTACACCTTC
.,TRBJ2-3,once,TRBV20-1,11,CSASPTDTQYF,TGCAGTGCTAGCCCGACAGATACGCAGTATTTT
.,TRBJ1-2,.,TRBV2,11,CASSGVGGYTF,TGTGCCAGCAGTGGAGTCGGGGGCTACACCTTC
.,TRBJ1-6,once,TRBV5-1,14,CASSLWTANSPLHF,TGCGCCAGCAGCTTGTGGACAGCTAATTCACCCCTCCACTTT
.,TRBJ2-2,once,TRBV6-1,14,CASSQYSCTGELFF,TGTGCCAGCTCTCAGTACAGTTGCACCGGGGAGCTGTTTTTT
.,TRBJ1-2,.,TRBV30,13,CAWNGGGNYGYTF,TGTGCCTGGAACGGCGGGGGAAACTATGGCTACACCTTC
TRBD1,TRBJ1-2,.,TRBV6-6,15,CASRPTGTDGYGYTF,TGTGCCAGCAGACCAACCGGGACAGACGGTTATGGCTACACCTTC
.,TRBJ2-3,.,TRBV27,11,CASSWGAAQYF,TGTGCCAGCAGTTGGGGAGCGGCCCAGTATTTT
TRBD2,TRBJ2-1,once,TRBV29-1,15,CSVEKGLAGSREQFF,TGCAGCGTTGAAAAAGGGCTAGCGGGTTCTCGTGAGCAGTTCTTC
TRBD1,TRBJ1-2,.,TRBV27,15,CASSPSASDRRRLTF,TGTGCCAGCAGTCCCTCGGCCTCGGACAGGAGAAGACTTACCTTC
.,TRBJ1-1,.,TRBV27,12,CASSPNTYQAFF,TGTGCCAGCAGTCCGAATACATATCAAGCTTTCTTT
.,TRBJ2-7,once,TRBV14,13,CASRQGGTYEQYF,TGTGCCAGCAGACAGGGTGGGACCTACGAGCAGTACTTC
TRBD2,TRBJ2-7,.,TRBV4-1,14,CASSRRRGGHEQYF,TGCGCCAGCAGCCGAAGGCGGGGGGGCCACGAGCAGTACTTC
TRBD1,TRBJ2-2,.,TRBV2,19,CASSTARYDRGLNPGELFF,TGTGCCAGCAGCACGGCCCGGTATGACAGGGGATTGAACCCCGGGGAGCTGTTTTTT
.,TRBJ1-5,.,TRBV10-3,14,CATSGAAINQPQHF,TGTGCCACTAGCGGGGCGGCGATCAATCAGCCCCAGCATTTT
TRBD1,TRBJ1-5,.,TRBV19,18,CASSIESRGDRGNQPQHF,TGTGCCAGTAGTATAGAGTCGCGGGGGGACAGGGGCAATCAGCCCCAGCATTTT
.,TRBJ2-1,.,TRBV6-4,16,CASSDNRENSYNEQFF,TGTGCCAGCAGTGACAACAGGGAGAATTCCTACAATGAGCAGTTCTTC
TRBD1,TRBJ1-1,.,TRBV14,14,CASSGGTENTEAFF,TGTGCCAGCAGTGGAGGGACAGAAAACACTGAAGCTTTCTTT
TRBD1,TRBJ1-1,.,TRBV27,15,CASSYRGRSNTEAFF,TGTGCCAGCAGCTACAGGGGGCGTTCGAACACTGAAGCTTTCTTT
.,TRBJ1-5,.,TRBV6-1,11,CASSNYQPQHF,TGTGCCAGCAGCAACTATCAGCCCCAGCATTTT
TRBD2,TRBJ2-7,few,TRBV10-3,14,CAIRISGLYYEQYF,TGTGCCATCAGGATCTCGGGACTATATTACGAGCAGTACTTC
TRBD1,TRBJ1-6,.,TRBV19,17,CASSWTGSILGSSPLHF,TGTGCCAGTAGTTGGACAGGGAGCATTTTGGGCAGTTCACCCCTCCACTTT
.,TRBJ2-1,.,TRBV5-6,16,CASSLGGGGGYNEQFF,TGTGCCAGCAGCTTGGGTGGAGGGGGGGGTTACAATGAGCAGTTCTTC
TRBD1,TRBJ1-3,.,TRBV10-3,19,CAISGKLRDRIFSGNTIYF,TGTGCCATCAGTGGCAAACTCCGGGACAGAATTTTCTCTGGAAACACCATATATTTT
.,TRBJ1-1,once,TRBV10-3,14,CAISESEGITEAFF,TGTGCCATCAGTGAGTCAGAGGGTATCACTGAAGCTTTCTTT
.,TRBJ1-2,.,TRBV5-1,15,CASSLDRAGKYGYTF,TGCGCCAGCAGCTTGGACAGGGCCGGGAAGTACGGCTACACCTTC
.,TRBJ2-6,.,TRBV4-3,16,CASSQPEETGANVLTF,TGCGCCAGCAGCCAACCGGAGGAGACTGGGGCCAACGTCCTGACTTTC
.,TRBJ1-2,.,TRBV18,15,CASSPPDSKIYGYTF,TGTGCCAGCTCACCACCGGACAGTAAGATCTATGGCTACACCTTC
.,TRBJ1-1,.,TRBV28,14,CASRGPWGGSGAFF,TGTGCCAGCAGAGGACCGTGGGGAGGGTCGGGAGCTTTCTTT
.,TRBJ1-4,.,TRBV19,12,CASSVSFRELFF,TGTGCCAGTAGTGTCTCCTTCAGGGAACTGTTTTTT
.,TRBJ2-1,.,TRBV4-1,18,CASSQDELGGLLNNEQFF,TGCGCCAGCAGCCAAGATGAGTTAGGGGGACTATTAAACAATGAGCAGTTCTTC
.,TRBJ2-5,.,TRBV5-8,15,CASSLVGHHQETQYF,TGTGCCAGCAGCTTGGTGGGACACCATCAAGAGACCCAGTACTTC
TRBD1,TRBJ2-2,.,TRBV14,17,CASSLDRGRTGTGELFF,TGTGCCAGCAGCCTCGACAGGGGGCGAACGGGTACCGGGGAGCTGTTTTTT
.,TRBJ1-2,few,TRBV4-3,15,CASSHWDDRGHGYTF,TGCGCCAGCAGCCATTGGGATGACAGAGGTCATGGCTACACCTTC
TRBD2,TRBJ2-7,.,TRBV14,14,CASGPSGGDYEQYF,TGTGCCAGCGGGCCTTCCGGGGGGGACTACGAGCAGTACTTC
TRBD1,TRBJ1-1,.,TRBV9,20,CASSGSTGQGQGTGRTEAFF,TGTGCCAGCAGCGGATCAACCGGACAGGGGCAGGGCACCGGACGCACTGAAGCTTTCTTT
.,TRBJ2-5,.,TRBV6-1,15,CASPPAAGFGETQYF,TGTGCCAGCCCCCCTGCGGCAGGGTTTGGGGAGACCCAGTACTTC
.,TRBJ1-1,.,TRBV5-1,16,CASSLANRVGSVEAFF,TGCGCCAGCAGCTTGGCCAATCGGGTAGGTTCCGTCGAAGCTTTCTTT
.,TRBJ1-3,.,TRBV14,17,CASSQSAGGDSGNTIYF,TGTGCCAGCAGCCAGTCGGCCGGCGGCGACTCTGGAAACACCATATATTTT
.,TRBJ2-3,.,TRBV2,12,CADEASTDTQYF,TGTGCAGATGAGGCTAGCACAGATACGCAGTATTTT
TRBD2,TRBJ2-5,.,TRBV4-3,17,CASSQGGRGAHGKTQYF,TGCGCCAGCAGCCAAGGGGGGCGGGGGGCACATGGGAAGACCCAGTACTTC